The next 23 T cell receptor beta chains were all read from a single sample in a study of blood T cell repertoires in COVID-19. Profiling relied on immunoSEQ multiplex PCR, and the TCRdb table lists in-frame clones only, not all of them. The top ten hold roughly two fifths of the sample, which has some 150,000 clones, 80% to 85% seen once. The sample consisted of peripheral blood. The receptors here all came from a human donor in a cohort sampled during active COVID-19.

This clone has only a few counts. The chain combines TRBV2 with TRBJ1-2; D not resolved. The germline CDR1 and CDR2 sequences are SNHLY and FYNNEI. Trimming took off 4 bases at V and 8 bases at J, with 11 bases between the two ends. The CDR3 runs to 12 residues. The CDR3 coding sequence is TGTGCCAGCAGTGTGGGTGCGGAGGGCTACACCTTC. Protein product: CASSVGAEGYTF.

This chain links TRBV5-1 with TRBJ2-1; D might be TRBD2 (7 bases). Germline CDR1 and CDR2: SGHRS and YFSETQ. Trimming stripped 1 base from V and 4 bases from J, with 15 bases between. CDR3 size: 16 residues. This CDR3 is CASSLLAGAAYNEQFF. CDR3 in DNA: TGCGCCAGCAGCTTGCTCGCGGGGGCAGCATACAATGAGCAGTTCTTC.

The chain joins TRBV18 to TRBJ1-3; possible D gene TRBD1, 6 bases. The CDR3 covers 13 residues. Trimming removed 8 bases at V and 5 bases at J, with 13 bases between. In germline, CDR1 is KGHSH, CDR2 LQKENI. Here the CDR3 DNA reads TGTGCCAGCAACCGGGACACCAGAAACACCATATATTTT. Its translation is CASNRDTRNTIYF.

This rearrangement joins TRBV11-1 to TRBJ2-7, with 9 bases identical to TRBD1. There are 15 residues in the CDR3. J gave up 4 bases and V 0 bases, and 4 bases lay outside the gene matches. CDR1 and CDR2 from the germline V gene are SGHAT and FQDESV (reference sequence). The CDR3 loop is CASSLAGQGNYEQYF. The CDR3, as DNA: TGTGCCAGCAGCTTAGCGGGACAGGGAAATTACGAGCAGTACTTC.

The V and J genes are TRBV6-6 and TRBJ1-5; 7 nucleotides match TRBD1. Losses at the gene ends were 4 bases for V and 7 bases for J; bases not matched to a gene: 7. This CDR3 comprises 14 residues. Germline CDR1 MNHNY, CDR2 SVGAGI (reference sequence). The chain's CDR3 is CASSSPPGGQPQHF. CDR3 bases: TGTGCCAGCAGTTCCCCCCCAGGGGGGCAGCCCCAGCATTTT.

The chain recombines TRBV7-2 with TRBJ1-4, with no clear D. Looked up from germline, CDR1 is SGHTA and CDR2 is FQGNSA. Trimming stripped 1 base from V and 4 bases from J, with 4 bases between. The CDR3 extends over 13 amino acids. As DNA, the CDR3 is TGTGCCAGCAGCTTAGGCAGTAATGAAAAACTGTTTTTT. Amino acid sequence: CASSLGSNEKLFF.

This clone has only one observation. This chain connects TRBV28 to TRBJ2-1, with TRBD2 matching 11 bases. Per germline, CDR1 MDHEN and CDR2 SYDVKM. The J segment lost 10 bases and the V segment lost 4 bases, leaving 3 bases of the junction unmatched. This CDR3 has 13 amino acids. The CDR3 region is CASSSRLAGEQFF. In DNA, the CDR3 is TGTGCCAGCAGTTCCCGACTAGCGGGGGAGCAGTTCTTC.

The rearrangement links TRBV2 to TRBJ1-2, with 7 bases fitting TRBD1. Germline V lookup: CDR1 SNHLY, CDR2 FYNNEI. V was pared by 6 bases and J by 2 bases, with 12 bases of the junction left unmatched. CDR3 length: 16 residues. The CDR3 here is CASSPMGGGQNYGYTF. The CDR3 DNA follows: TGTGCCAGCAGCCCTATGGGTGGGGGACAGAACTATGGCTACACCTTC.

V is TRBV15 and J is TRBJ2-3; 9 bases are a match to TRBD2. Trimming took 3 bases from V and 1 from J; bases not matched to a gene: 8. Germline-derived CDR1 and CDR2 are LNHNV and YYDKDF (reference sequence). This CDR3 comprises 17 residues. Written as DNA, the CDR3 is TGTGCCACCAGCAGGGCAATAGCGGGGGACGGCACAGATACGCAGTATTTT. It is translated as CATSRAIAGDGTDTQYF.

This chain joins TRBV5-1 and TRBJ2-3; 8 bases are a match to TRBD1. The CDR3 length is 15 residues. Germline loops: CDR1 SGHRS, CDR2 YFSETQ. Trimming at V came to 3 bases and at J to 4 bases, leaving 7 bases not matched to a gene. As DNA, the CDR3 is TGCGCCAGCAGCTCTCATGGGACAGGATCAGATACGCAGTATTTT. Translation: CASSSHGTGSDTQYF.

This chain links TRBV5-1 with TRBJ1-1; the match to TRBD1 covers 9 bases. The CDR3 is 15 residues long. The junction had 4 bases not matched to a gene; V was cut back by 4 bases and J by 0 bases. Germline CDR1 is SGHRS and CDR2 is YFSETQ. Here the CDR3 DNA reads TGCGCCAGCAGCACAGGACAGGGGTTGAACACTGAAGCTTTCTTT. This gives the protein CASSTGQGLNTEAFF.

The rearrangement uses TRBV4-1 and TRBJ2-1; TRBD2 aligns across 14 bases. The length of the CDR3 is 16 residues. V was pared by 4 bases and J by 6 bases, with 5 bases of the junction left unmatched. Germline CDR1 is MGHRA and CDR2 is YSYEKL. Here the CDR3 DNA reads TGCGCCAGCAGCCGACTAGCGGGGGGGCCTGGCAATGAGCAGTTCTTC. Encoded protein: CASSRLAGGPGNEQFF.

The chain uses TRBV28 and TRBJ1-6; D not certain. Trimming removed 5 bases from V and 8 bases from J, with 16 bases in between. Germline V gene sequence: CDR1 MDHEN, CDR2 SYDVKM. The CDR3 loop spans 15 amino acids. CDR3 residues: CASSPVEVDDSPLHF. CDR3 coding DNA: TGTGCCAGCAGTCCCGTTGAGGTTGACGATTCACCCCTCCACTTT. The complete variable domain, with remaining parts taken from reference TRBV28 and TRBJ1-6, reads DVKVTQSSRYLVKRTGEKVFLECVQDMDHENMFWYRQDPGLGLRLIYFSYDVKMKEKGDIPEGYSVSREKKERFSLILESASTNQTSMYLCASSPVEVDDSPLHFGNGTRLTVT.

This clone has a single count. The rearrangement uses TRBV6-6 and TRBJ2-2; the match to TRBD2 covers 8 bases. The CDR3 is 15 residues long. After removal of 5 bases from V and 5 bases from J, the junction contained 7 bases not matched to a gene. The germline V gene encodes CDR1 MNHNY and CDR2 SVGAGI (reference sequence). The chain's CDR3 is CASSNRGGVTGELFF. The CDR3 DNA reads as TGTGCCAGCAGTAATCGGGGGGGAGTGACCGGGGAGCTGTTTTTT.

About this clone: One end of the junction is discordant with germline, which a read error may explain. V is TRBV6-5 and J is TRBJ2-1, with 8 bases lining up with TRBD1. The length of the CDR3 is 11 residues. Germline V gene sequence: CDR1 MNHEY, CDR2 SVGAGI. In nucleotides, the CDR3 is TGTGCCAGCAGTTTTCAGGGGGCCTCGGTCTTC. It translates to CASSFQGASVF.

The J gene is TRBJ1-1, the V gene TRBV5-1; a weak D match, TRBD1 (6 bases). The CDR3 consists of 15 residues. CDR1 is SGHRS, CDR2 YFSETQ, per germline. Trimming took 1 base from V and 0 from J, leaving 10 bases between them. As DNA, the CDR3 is TGCGCCAGCAGCTTGTCGGGGGGGCTGAACACTGAAGCTTTCTTT. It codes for CASSLSGGLNTEAFF. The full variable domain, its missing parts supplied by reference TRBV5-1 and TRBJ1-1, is KAGVTQTPRYLIKTRGQQVTLSCSPISGHRSVSWYQQTPGQGLQFLFEYFSETQRNKGNFPGRFSGRQFSNSRSEMNVSTLELGDSALYLCASSLSGGLNTEAFFGQGTRLTVV.

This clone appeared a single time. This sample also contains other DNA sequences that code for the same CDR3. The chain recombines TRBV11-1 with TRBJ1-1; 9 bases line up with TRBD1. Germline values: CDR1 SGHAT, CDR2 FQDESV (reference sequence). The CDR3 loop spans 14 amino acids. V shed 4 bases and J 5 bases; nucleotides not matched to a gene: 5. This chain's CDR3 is CASSSTGGRTEAFF. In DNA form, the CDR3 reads TGTGCCAGCAGCTCGACAGGGGGAAGAACTGAAGCTTTCTTT.

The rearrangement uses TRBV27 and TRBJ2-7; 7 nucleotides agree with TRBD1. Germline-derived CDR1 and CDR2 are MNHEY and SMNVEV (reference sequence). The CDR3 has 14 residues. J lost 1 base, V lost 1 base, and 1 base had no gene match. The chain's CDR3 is CASSLLGQSYEQYF. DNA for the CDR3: TGTGCCAGCAGTTTATTGGGACAGTCCTACGAGCAGTACTTC.

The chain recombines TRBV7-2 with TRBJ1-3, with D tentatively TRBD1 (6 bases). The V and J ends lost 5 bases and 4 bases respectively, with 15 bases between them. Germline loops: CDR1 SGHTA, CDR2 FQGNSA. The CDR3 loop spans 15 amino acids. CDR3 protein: CASSADSKTGNTIYF. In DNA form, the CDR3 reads TGTGCCAGCAGCGCGGACAGTAAAACGGGAAACACCATATATTTT.

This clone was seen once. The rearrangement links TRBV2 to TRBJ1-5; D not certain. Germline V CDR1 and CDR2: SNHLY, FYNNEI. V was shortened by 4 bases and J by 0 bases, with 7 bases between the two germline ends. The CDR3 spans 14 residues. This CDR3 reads CASSVGDSNQPQHF. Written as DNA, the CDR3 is TGTGCCAGCAGTGTTGGAGATAGCAATCAGCCCCAGCATTTT.

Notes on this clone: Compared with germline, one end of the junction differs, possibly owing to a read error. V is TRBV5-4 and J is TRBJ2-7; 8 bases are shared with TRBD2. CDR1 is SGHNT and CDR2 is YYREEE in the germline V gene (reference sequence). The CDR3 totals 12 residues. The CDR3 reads CASSLPGLGANF. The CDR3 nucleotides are TGTGCCAGCAGCCTACCGGGACTAGGAGCGAACTTC.

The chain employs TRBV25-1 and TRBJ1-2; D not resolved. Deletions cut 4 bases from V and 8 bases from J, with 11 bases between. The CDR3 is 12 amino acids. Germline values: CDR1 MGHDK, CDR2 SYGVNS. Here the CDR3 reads CASSVEAGGYTF. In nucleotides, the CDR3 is TGTGCCAGCAGTGTGGAGGCGGGCGGCTACACCTTC.

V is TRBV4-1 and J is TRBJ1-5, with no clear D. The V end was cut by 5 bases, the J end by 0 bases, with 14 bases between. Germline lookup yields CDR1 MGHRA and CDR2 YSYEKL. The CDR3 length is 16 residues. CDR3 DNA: TGCGCCAGCAGCAACGACCCCGGGGTTAGCAATCAGCCCCAGCATTTT. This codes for CASSNDPGVSNQPQHF.